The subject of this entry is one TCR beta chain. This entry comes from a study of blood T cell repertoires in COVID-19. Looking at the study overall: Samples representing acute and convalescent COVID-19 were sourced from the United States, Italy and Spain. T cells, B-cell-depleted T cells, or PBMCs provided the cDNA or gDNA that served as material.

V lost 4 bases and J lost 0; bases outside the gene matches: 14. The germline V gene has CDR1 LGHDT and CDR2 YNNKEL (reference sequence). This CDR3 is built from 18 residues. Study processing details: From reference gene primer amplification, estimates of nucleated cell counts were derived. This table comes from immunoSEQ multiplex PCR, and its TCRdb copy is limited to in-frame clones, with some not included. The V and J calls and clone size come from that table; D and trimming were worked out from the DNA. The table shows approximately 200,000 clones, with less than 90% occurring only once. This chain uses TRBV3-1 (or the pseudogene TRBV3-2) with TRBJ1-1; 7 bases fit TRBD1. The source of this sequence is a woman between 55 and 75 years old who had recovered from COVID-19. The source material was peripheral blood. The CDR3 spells CASSRFTSTGTMNTEAFF. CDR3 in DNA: TGTGCCAGCAGCCGTTTTACTTCGACAGGGACCATGAACACTGAAGCTTTCTTT.